Below, one T cell receptor beta chain is given with its context. This clonotype was seen only once. No antigen is known for it. No much larger clonotype is one base removed from it; base qualities were not supplied. A solitary read yields weak support. This record belongs to a study of CD8+CD57+ T cells in acquired aplastic anemia (dated by TCRdb to 2016 to 2019). Background on the whole study: Extracted DNA from sorted CD4+ and CD8+ cells averaged approximately 3 ug, ranging from roughly 0.17 to 30 ug. CD8+CD57+ expansion was defined as a frequency above the mean frequency observed in healthy subjects. The investigation overall reported the following: CD8+ Simpson's diversity did not differ significantly between patients and healthy controls (P=0.060). Roughly 30 CD8+ CDR3 sequences were shared between patients and controls but appeared highly expressed in patients and within their immunodominant clones.

Patients chosen for sequencing had shown expansion of CD8+CD57+ cells by flow cytometry. Severe acquired aplastic anemia was diagnosed in all patients according to International Study of Aplastic Anemia and Agranulocytosis and Camitta criteria. Patients had received no therapy at the time of blood sampling. In this study, sorted CD4+ and CD8+ T cells from the blood of healthy subjects and of severe aplastic anemia patients had their TCR repertoires deep-sequenced. Patients were enrolled in the USA under clinicaltrials.gov protocols 00001620, 01623167, 00001397, 00071045, 00081523 and 00961064. Ficoll-Paque density gradient centrifugation was used to isolate peripheral blood mononuclear cells. CD4+ and CD8+ T cells were sorted by FACS or magnetic beads before DNA extraction. Genomic DNA was used as template for profiling of TCR beta VDJ combinations and CDR3 sequences. An Illumina HiSeq 2000 was used for TCR repertoire sequencing. For the original study's pipeline: TRBV/TRBJ rearrangement plots, CDR3 size and DJ length profiles, and Simpson's diversity index were used to assess repertoires. The most abundant DNA sequence in the deep sequencing data was taken as the immunodominant clone. CDR3 amino acid sequences were screened for sharing across subjects and compared with published repertoires and the VDJdb database. The public reads were reprocessed in TCRdb via fastp at Q25 and MiXCR, keeping in-frame beta chains. Under each unique CDR3 protein, matching rows form one entry showing the most common genes and DNA. TCRdb's processing, not the authors' own work, is the source of the V and J calls. The sample has more than 150,000 distinct CDR3 sequences on record, roughly 45% of them singletons. The top ten constitute about 2.9% of the sample.

The TCR sequence derives from a human donor with aplastic anemia. Sequencing used sorted CD4+, CD8+, or CD8+CD57+ T cells (not recorded which) from PBMCs.

The nucleotide sequence is TGTGCCAGTTCAACAGGGGTAGGTTCACCCCTCCACTTT. Its protein is CASSTGVGSPLHF. Rearrangement joined TRBV2 to TRBJ1-6; TRBD1 aligns with 7 central bases. The CDR3 holds 13 amino acids from the cysteine to the phenylalanine. The read is trimmed to its CDR3 DNA, 39 bases read in frame from base 1. For CDR1 and CDR2, the germline V gene lists SNHLY and FYNNEI. Unmatched junction bases come to 8, with V trimmed by 9 bases and J by 9 bases.